A selection of T cell receptor beta chains follows, all from one sample in a study of early T cells in non-severe SARS-CoV-2 infection. MiXCR, run by TCRdb on the 5' RACE reads, gives a single entry per CDR3 protein. The sample lists 74,000 or so distinct CDR3 sequences, 11% occurring once. The sample taken for sequencing was whole blood. All receptors come from an adult who was a healthcare worker with PCR-confirmed SARS-CoV-2 infection or an uninfected control (not recorded which). Each CDR3 is given with its conserved first and last residue. D genes are given only for firm matches. Clone sizes are given selectively: once, few, many, or a class where the clone is expanded.

v_call	clone_size	j_call	d_call	cdr3_aa	cdr3_nt
TRBV7-9	many	TRBJ2-6	.	CASSLSSGANVLTF	TGTGCCAGCAGCCTTAGCTCTGGGGCCAACGTCCTGACTTTC
TRBV18	.	TRBJ2-7	TRBD1	CASSGDRGHEQYF	TGTGCCAGCTCAGGGGACAGGGGCCACGAGCAGTACTTC
TRBV10-2	few	TRBJ2-3	TRBD2	CASSPRGAGAPYF	TGCGCCAGCAGCCCCCGGGGAGCGGGAGCGCCGTATTTT
TRBV19	many	TRBJ2-1	.	CASSTAPAGPEFF	TGTGCCAGTAGTACCGCGCCGGCGGGCCCGGAGTTCTTC
TRBV11-2	.	TRBJ1-6	.	CASRDRTNSPLHF	TGTGCCAGCAGGGACAGAACCAATTCACCCCTCCACTTT
TRBV27	few	TRBJ2-7	.	CASSFGASSEQYF	TGTGCCAGCAGTTTTGGGGCCAGCTCCGAGCAGTACTTC
TRBV9	many	TRBJ1-6	.	CASSVEGHNSPLHF	TGTGCCAGCAGCGTAGAAGGGCATAATTCACCCCTCCACTTT
TRBV5-1	many	TRBJ1-1	.	CASSPGGGREAFF	TGCGCCAGCAGCCCGGGAGGGGGGCGTGAAGCTTTCTTT
TRBV4-1	.	TRBJ2-3	TRBD2	CASSQGAGGFADTQYF	TGCGCCAGCAGCCAAGGAGCGGGGGGCTTTGCAGATACGCAGTATTTT
TRBV7-2	many	TRBJ2-3	.	CASSLRGDTDTQYF	TGTGCCAGCAGCTTAAGGGGGGACACAGATACGCAGTATTTT
TRBV6-5	many	TRBJ2-1	.	CASSYSSRGLWEQFF	TGTGCCAGCAGTTACAGTTCTCGGGGCTTATGGGAGCAGTTCTTC
TRBV6-6	many	TRBJ2-7	.	CASSRTPDEQYF	TGTGCCAGCAGTCGGACTCCAGACGAGCAGTACTTC
TRBV11-2	many	TRBJ2-7	TRBD1	CASRQPGQGSYEQYF	TGTGCCAGCAGACAGCCGGGACAGGGCTCCTACGAGCAGTACTTC
TRBV20-1	many	TRBJ1-4	TRBD1	CSAREEPGTGLFF	TGCAGTGCTAGAGAGGAACCGGGGACAGGCTTGTTTTTT
TRBV11-1	.	TRBJ2-7	.	CASSFSEGTYEQYF	TGTGCCAGCAGCTTCTCCGAGGGAACCTACGAGCAGTACTTC
TRBV6-5	.	TRBJ2-5	.	CASSYGSGFPQETQYF	TGTGCCAGCAGTTACGGGTCGGGTTTCCCCCAAGAGACCCAGTACTTC
TRBV12-3/TRBV12-4	.	TRBJ2-1	.	CASSPTDGSSYNEQFF	TGTGCCAGCAGTCCGACGGACGGAAGCTCCTACAATGAGCAGTTCTTC
TRBV12-3/TRBV12-4	.	TRBJ2-7	TRBD1	CASSLGGTEYEQYF	TGTGCCAGCAGTTTAGGGGGGACAGAATACGAGCAGTACTTC
TRBV6-1	.	TRBJ2-3	TRBD2	CASWPFPFLAGKGDTQYF	TGTGCCAGCTGGCCTTTTCCTTTTCTAGCGGGAAAAGGAGATACGCAGTATTTT
TRBV12-3/TRBV12-4	.	TRBJ1-1	TRBD1	CATRQGTNTEAFF	TGTGCCACCAGACAGGGGACGAACACTGAAGCTTTCTTT
TRBV12-5	.	TRBJ1-1	.	CASGTDGGTEAFF	TGTGCTAGTGGCACGGACGGCGGTACTGAAGCTTTCTTT
TRBV29-1	.	TRBJ2-7	TRBD2	CSVEISSGRYEQYF	TGCAGCGTTGAGATCTCGAGCGGGAGGTACGAGCAGTACTTC
TRBV12-3/TRBV12-4	.	TRBJ1-1	.	CASSFGRVNTEAFF	TGTGCCAGCAGTTTCGGACGTGTGAACACTGAAGCTTTCTTT
TRBV20-1	.	TRBJ2-1	TRBD2	CSAMPSGGNFYNEQFF	TGCAGTGCTATGCCCAGCGGGGGAAATTTCTACAATGAGCAGTTCTTC
TRBV2	many	TRBJ1-4	TRBD1	CASSGTGITNEKLFF	TGTGCCAGCAGTGGGACAGGGATAACTAATGAAAAACTGTTTTTT
TRBV27	.	TRBJ2-5	.	CASSFMYSKETQYF	TGTGCCAGCAGTTTTATGTACTCCAAAGAGACCCAGTACTTC
TRBV20-1	medium-sized	TRBJ2-5	.	CSARDGGAQETQYF	TGCAGTGCTAGAGATGGAGGGGCTCAAGAGACCCAGTACTTC
TRBV6-4	many	TRBJ2-2	.	CASSVGADTGELFF	TGTGCCAGCAGTGTGGGGGCCGACACCGGGGAGCTGTTTTTT
TRBV5-1	many	TRBJ1-5	.	CASSPGDGSNQPQHF	TGCGCCAGCAGCCCCGGGGACGGAAGCAATCAGCCCCAGCATTTT
TRBV6-5	.	TRBJ2-2	.	CASSYIGSHTGELFF	TGTGCCAGCAGTTACATTGGGAGCCACACCGGGGAGCTGTTTTTT
TRBV24-1	many	TRBJ2-3	TRBD2	CATSDPTGLAGADTQYF	TGTGCCACCAGTGACCCCACCGGACTAGCGGGGGCGGATACGCAGTATTTT
TRBV2	many	TRBJ1-5	.	CASRAGVNQPQHF	TGTGCCAGCAGGGCAGGGGTCAATCAGCCCCAGCATTTT
TRBV4-2	many	TRBJ2-3	.	CASSRGLGPNTDTQYF	TGTGCCAGCAGCCGCGGTCTGGGGCCCAACACAGATACGCAGTATTTT
TRBV7-9	few	TRBJ1-2	TRBD1	CASSLGDRGPRTF	TGTGCCAGCAGTTTGGGGGACAGGGGACCTCGTACCTTC
TRBV18	many	TRBJ2-1	TRBD1	CASSLRDRPNEQFF	TGTGCCAGCTCACTCAGGGACAGGCCTAATGAGCAGTTCTTC
TRBV7-9	.	TRBJ2-3	TRBD1	CASSFSWDSGTDTQYF	TGTGCCAGCAGCTTTAGTTGGGACAGCGGCACAGATACGCAGTATTTT
TRBV12-3/TRBV12-4	few	TRBJ2-3	.	CASSLWGDSDTQYF	TGTGCCAGCAGCCTCTGGGGCGACTCAGATACGCAGTATTTT
TRBV6-2/TRBV6-3	many	TRBJ2-2	.	CASSYSKDTGELFF	TGTGCCAGCAGTTACTCGAAAGACACCGGGGAGCTGTTTTTT
TRBV6-5	many	TRBJ2-1	.	CASSYSRQSGNEQFF	TGTGCCAGCAGTTACTCGCGACAGTCCGGCAATGAGCAGTTCTTC
TRBV11-2	many	TRBJ2-5	.	CASSWEAFQETQYF	TGTGCCAGCAGCTGGGAAGCGTTTCAAGAGACCCAGTACTTC